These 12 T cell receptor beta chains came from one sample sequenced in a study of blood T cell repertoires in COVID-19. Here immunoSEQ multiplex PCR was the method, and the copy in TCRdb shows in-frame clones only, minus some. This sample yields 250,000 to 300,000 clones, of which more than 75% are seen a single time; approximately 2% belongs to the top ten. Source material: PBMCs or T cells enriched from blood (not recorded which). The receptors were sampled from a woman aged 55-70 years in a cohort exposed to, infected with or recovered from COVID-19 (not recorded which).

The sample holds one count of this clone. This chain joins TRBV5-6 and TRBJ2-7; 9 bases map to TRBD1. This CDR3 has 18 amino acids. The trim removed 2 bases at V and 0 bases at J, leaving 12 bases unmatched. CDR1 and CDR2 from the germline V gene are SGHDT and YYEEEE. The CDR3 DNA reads TGTGCCAGCAGCTTCGATCTATGGGCGGGACAGGGCTCCTACGAGCAGTACTTC. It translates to CASSFDLWAGQGSYEQYF.

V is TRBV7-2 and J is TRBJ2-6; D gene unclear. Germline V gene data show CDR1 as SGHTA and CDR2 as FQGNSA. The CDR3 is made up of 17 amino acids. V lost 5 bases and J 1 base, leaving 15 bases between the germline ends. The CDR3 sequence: CASSQLQTGSGANVLTF. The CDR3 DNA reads TGTGCCAGCAGCCAGCTGCAAACGGGTTCTGGGGCCAACGTCCTGACTTTC.

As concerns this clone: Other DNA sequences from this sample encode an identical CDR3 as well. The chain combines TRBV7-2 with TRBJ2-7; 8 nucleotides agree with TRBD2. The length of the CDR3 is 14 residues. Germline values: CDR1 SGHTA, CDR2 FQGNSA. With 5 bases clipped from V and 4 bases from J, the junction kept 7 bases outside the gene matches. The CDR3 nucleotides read TGTGCCAGCAGCCCAGGACTAGCTGCGTACGAGCAGTACTTC. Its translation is CASSPGLAAYEQYF.

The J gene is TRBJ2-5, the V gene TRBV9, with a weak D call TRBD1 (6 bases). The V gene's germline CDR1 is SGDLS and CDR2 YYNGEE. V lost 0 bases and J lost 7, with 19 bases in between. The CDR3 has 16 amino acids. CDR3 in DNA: TGTGCCAGCAGCGTAGCTGGGACACCCGGGGAAGGGACCCAGTACTTC. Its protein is CASSVAGTPGEGTQYF.

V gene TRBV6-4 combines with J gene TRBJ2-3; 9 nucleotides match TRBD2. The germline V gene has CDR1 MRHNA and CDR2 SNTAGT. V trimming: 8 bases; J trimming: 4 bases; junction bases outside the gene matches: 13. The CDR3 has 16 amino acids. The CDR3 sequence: CASLQGVAGDADTQYF. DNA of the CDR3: TGTGCCAGCCTCCAGGGAGTAGCGGGAGATGCAGATACGCAGTATTTT.

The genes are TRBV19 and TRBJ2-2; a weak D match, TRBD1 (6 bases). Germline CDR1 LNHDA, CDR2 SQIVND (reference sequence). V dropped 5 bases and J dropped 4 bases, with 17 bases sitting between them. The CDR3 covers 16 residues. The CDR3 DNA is TGTGCCAGTAGTGGGCGAGGGGGTTTTTTCACCGGGGAGCTGTTTTTT. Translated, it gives CASSGRGGFFTGELFF. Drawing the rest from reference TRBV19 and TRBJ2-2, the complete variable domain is DGGITQSPKYLFRKEGQNVTLSCEQNLNHDAMYWYRQDPGQGLRLIYYSQIVNDFQKGDIAEGYSVSREKKESFPLTVTSAQKNPTAFYLCASSGRGGFFTGELFFGEGSRLTVL.

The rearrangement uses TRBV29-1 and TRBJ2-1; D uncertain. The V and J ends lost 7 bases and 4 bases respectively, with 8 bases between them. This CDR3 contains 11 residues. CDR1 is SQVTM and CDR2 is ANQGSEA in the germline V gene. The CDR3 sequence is CSAVQYNEQFF. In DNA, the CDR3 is TGCAGCGCGGTACAGTACAATGAGCAGTTCTTC.

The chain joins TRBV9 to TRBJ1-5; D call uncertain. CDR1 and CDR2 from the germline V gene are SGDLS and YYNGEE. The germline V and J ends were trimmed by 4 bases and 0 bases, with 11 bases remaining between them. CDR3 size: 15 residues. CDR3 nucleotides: TGTGCCAGCAGCCGCTCGGACTCTAGCAATCAGCCCCAGCATTTT. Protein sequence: CASSRSDSSNQPQHF.

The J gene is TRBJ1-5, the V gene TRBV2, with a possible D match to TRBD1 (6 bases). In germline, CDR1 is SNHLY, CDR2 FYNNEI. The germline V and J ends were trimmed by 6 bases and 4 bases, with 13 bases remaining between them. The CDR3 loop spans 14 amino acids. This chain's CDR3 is CASSGQRANQPQHF. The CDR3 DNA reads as TGTGCCAGCAGCGGACAGAGAGCTAATCAGCCCCAGCATTTT.

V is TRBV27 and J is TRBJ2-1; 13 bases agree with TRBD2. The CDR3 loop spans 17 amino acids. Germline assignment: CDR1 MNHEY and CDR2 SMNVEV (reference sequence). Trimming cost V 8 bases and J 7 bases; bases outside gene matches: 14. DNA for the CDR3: TGTGCCAGCGCGTTTATGAGGGGACTAGCGGGAAAGAATGAGCAGTTCTTC. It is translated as CASAFMRGLAGKNEQFF.

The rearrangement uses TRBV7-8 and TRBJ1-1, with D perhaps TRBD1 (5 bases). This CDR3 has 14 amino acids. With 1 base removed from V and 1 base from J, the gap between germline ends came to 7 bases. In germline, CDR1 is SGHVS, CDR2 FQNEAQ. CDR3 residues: CASSLVQGNTEAFF. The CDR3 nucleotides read TGTGCCAGCAGCTTAGTTCAGGGGAACACTGAAGCTTTCTTT.

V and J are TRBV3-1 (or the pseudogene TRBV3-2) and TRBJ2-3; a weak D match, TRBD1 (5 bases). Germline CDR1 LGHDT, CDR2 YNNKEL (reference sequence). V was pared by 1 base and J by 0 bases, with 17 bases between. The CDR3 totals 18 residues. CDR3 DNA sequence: TGTGCCAGCAGCCAAGGGACATCCCCACAGTCCAGCACAGATACGCAGTATTTT. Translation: CASSQGTSPQSSTDTQYF.